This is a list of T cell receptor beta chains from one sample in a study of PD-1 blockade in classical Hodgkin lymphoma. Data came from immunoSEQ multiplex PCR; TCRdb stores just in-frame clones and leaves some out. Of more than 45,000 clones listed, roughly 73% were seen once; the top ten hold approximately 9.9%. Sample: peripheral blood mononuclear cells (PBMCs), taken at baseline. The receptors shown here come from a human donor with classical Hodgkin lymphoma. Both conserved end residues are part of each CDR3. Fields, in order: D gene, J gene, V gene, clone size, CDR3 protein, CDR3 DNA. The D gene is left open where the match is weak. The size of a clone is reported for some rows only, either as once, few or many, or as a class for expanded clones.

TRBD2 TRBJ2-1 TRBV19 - CASSMLGGSLYNEQFF TGTGCCAGTAGTATGTTGGGCGGGAGCCTCTACAATGAGCAGTTCTTC
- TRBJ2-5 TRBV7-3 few CASSLGGTATQYF TGTGCCAGCAGCTTAGGAGGGACAGCAACCCAGTACTTC
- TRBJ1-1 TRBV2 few CASTQQGNTEAFF TGTGCCAGCACCCAACAGGGGAACACTGAAGCTTTCTTT
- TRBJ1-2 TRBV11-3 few CASSLVGDHDGYTF TGTGCCAGCAGCTTAGTCGGGGATCATGATGGCTACACCTTC
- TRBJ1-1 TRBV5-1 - CASRMGGDTEAFF TGCGCCAGCAGAATGGGAGGAGACACTGAAGCTTTCTTT
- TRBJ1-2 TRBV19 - CASSGTGPPNYGYTF TGTGCCAGTAGTGGCACTGGGCCTCCTAACTATGGCTACACCTTC
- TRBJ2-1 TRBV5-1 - CASSFEGDAYNEQFF TGCGCCAGCAGCTTCGAGGGGGACGCCTACAATGAGCAGTTCTTC
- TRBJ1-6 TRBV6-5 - CASSEVPFLSALHF TGTGCCAGCAGTGAAGTACCCTTCCTTTCAGCCCTCCACTTT
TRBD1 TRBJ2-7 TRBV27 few CASSPMGQVPYEQYF TGTGCCAGCAGTCCCATGGGACAGGTTCCCTACGAGCAGTACTTC
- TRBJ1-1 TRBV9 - CASSLLPGGATEAFF TGTGCCAGCAGCCTTCTCCCGGGGGGGGCTACTGAAGCTTTCTTT